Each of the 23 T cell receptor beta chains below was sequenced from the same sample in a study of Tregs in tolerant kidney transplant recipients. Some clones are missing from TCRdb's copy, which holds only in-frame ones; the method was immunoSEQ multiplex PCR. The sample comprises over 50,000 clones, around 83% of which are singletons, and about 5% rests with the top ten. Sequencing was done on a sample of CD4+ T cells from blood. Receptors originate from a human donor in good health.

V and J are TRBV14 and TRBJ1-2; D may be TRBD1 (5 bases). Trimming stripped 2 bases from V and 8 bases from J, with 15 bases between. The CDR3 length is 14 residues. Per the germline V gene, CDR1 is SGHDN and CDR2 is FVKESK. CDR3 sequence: CASSQQGLGAGYTF. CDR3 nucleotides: TGTGCCAGCAGCCAACAAGGGTTAGGGGCCGGCTACACCTTC.

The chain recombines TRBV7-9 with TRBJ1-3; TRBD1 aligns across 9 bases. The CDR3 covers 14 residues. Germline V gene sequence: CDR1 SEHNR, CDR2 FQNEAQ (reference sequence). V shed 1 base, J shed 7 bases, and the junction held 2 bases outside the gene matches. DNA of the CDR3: TGTGCCAGCAGCTTAGTAGGACAGGGGAACACCATATATTTT. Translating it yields CASSLVGQGNTIYF.

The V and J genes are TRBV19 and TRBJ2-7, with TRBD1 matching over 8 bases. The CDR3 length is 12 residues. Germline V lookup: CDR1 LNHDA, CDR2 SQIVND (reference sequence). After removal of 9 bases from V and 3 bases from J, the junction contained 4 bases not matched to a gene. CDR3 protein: CASRDRFYEQYF. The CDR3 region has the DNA TGTGCCAGCCGGGACAGGTTCTACGAGCAGTACTTC.

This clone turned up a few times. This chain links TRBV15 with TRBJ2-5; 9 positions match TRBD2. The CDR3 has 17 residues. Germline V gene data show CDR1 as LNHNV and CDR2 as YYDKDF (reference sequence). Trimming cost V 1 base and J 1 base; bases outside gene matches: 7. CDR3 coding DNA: TGTGCCACCAGCAGAGGTGGCGGGAGGGCCTTCCAAGAGACCCAGTACTTC. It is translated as CATSRGGGRAFQETQYF.

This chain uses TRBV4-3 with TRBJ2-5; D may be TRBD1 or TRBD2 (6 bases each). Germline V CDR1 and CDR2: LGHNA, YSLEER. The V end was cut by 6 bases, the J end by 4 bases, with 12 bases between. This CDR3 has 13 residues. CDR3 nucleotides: TGCGCCAGCAGTTTGGGGGGCCGAGAGACCCAGTACTTC. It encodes CASSLGGRETQYF.

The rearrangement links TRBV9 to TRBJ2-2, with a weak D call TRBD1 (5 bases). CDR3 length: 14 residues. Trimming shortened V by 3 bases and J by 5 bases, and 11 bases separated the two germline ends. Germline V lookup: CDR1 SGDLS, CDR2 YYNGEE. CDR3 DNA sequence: TGTGCCAGCAGCGCCTCCAGGGTTACCGGGGAGCTGTTTTTT. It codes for CASSASRVTGELFF.

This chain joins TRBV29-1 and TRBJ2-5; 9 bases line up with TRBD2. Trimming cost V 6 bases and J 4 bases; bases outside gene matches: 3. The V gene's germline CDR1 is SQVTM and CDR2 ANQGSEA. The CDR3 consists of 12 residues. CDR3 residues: CSVLLAGETQYF. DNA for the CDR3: TGCAGCGTCCTACTAGCGGGAGAGACCCAGTACTTC.

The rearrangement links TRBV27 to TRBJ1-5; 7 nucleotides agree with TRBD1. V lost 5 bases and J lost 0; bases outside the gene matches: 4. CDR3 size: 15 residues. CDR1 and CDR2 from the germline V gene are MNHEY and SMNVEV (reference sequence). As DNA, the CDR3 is TGTGCCAGCAGTGTTAGGGGGCTTAGCAATCAGCCCCAGCATTTT. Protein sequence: CASSVRGLSNQPQHF.

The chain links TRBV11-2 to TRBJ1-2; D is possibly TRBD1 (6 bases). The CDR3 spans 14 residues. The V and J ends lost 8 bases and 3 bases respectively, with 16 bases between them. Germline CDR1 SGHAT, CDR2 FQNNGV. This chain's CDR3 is CASRRGGRDYGYTF. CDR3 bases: TGTGCCAGCCGCCGAGGGGGTCGGGACTATGGCTACACCTTC.

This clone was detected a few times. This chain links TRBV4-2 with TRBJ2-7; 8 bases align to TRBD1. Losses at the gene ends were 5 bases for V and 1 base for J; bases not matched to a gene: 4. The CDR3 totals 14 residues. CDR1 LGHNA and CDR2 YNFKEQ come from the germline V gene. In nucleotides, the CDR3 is TGTGCCAGCAGCAACGGACAGGGTTCCTACGAGCAGTACTTC. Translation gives CASSNGQGSYEQYF.

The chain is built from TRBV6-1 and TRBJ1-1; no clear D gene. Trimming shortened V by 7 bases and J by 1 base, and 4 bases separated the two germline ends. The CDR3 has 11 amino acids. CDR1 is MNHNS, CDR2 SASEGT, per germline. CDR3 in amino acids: CASMKNTEAFF. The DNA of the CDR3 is TGTGCCAGCATGAAGAACACTGAAGCTTTCTTT.

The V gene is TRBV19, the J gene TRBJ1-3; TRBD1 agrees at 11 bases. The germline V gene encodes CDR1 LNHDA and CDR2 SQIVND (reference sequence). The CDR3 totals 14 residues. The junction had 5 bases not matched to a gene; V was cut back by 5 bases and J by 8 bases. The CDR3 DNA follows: TGTGCCAGTAGTGGACAGGGGGCGATTGACACCATATATTTT. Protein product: CASSGQGAIDTIYF.

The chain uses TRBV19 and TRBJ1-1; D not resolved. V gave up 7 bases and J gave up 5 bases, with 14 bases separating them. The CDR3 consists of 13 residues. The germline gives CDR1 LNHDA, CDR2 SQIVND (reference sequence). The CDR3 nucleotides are TGTGCCAGTAAAAGCGGTTGGGAAACTGAAGCTTTCTTT. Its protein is CASKSGWETEAFF.

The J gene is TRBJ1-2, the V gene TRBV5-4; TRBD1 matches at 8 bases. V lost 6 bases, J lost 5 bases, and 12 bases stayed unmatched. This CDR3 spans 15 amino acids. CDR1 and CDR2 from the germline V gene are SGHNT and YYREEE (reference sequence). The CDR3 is CASTGAGQGRYGYTF. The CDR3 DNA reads TGTGCCAGCACCGGTGCCGGACAGGGTCGGTATGGCTACACCTTC. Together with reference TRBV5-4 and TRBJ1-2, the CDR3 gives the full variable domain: ETGVTQSPTHLIKTRGQQVTLRCSSQSGHNTVSWYQQALGQGPQFIFQYYREEENGRGNFPPRFSGLQFPNYSSELNVNALELDDSALYLCASTGAGQGRYGYTFGSGTRLTVV.

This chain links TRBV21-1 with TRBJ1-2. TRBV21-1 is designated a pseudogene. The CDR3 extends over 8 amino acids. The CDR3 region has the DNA TGTGCCAGCAGTGGCTACACCTTC. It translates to CASSGYTF.

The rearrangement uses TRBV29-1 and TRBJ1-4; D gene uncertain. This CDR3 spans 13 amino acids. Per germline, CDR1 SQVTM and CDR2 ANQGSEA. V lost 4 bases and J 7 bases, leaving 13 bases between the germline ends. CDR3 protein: CSVGPDSTEKLFF. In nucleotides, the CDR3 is TGCAGCGTTGGACCAGATTCGACTGAAAAACTGTTTTTT.

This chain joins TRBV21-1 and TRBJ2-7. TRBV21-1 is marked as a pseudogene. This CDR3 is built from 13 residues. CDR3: CATIDRLLSEQYF. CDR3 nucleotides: TGTGCCACCATCGACAGACTACTTAGCGAGCAGTACTTC.

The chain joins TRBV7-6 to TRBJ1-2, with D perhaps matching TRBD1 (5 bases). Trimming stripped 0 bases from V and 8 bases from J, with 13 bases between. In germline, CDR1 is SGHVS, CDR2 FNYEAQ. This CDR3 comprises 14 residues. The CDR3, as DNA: TGTGCCAGCAGCTTAGCGCGAGGGGTTGGGGGCTACACCTTC. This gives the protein CASSLARGVGGYTF.

The CDR3 DNA follows: TGTGCCAGTAAACCGGTGAATCAGCCCCAGCATTTT. Translation gives CASKPVNQPQHF. V and J are TRBV19 and TRBJ1-5; D unresolved. This CDR3 contains 12 residues. With 7 bases removed from V and 4 bases from J, the gap between germline ends came to 8 bases. From germline, CDR1 is LNHDA and CDR2 SQIVND (reference sequence).

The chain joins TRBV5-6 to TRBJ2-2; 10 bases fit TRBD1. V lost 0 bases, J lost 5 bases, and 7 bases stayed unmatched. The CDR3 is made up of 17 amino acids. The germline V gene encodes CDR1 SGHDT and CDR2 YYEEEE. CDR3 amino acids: CASSLGDRGFVTGELFF. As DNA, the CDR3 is TGTGCCAGCAGCTTGGGGGACAGGGGTTTTGTTACCGGGGAGCTGTTTTTT.

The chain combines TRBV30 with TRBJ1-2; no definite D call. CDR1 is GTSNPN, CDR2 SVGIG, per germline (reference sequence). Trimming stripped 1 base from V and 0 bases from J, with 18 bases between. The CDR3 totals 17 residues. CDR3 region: CAWSDQSLTDSNYGYTF. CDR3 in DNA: TGTGCCTGGAGTGACCAATCGCTAACGGATTCTAACTATGGCTACACCTTC.

CDR3 coding DNA: TGTGCCAGCAGCGCAGGCGGGCGTCCGGAGACCCAGTACTTC. It specifies CASSAGGRPETQYF. This rearrangement joins TRBV7-3 to TRBJ2-5; the D gene is possibly TRBD2 (5 bases). V dropped 5 bases and J dropped 5 bases, with 15 bases sitting between them. This CDR3 spans 14 amino acids. The V gene's germline CDR1 is SGHTA and CDR2 FQGTGA.

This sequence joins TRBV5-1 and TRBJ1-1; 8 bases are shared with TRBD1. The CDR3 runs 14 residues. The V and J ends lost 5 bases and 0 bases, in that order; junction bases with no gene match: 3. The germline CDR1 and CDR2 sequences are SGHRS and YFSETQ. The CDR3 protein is CASRTGGVNTEAFF. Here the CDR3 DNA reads TGCGCCAGCAGAACAGGGGGGGTGAACACTGAAGCTTTCTTT.